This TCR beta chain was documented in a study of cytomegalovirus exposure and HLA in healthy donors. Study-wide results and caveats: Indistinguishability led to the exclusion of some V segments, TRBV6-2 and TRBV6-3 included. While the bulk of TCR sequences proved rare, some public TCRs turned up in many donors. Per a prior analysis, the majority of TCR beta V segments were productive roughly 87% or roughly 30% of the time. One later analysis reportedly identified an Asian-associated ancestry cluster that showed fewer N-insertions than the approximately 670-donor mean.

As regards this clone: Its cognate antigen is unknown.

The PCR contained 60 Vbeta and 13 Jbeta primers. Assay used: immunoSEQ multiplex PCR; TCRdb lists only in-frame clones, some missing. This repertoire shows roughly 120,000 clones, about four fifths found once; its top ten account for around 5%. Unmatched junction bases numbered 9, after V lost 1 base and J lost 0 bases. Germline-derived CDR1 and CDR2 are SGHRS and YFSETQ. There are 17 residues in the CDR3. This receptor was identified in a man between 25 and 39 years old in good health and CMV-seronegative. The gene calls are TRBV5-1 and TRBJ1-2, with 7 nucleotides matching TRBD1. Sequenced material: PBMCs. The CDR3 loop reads CASSLPGTEQSNYGYTF. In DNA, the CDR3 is TGCGCCAGCAGCTTGCCCGGGACAGAACAATCTAACTATGGCTACACCTTC.